In its sample, the clone carrying this TCR beta chain was seen a few times. The data were obtained in a study of glioma-infiltrating T cells. Using RNA template, CDR3s of TCR alpha and beta were amplified with iRepertoire arm-PCR. TCRdb recomputed calls from the multiplex PCR reads with MiXCR, one row per CDR3 protein. The sample holds 95,000 to 110,000 distinct CDR3 sequences, about 30% seen once. The junction had 11 bases not matched to a gene; V was cut back by 5 bases and J by 7 bases. The CDR3 sequence is 14 residues long. Looked up from germline, CDR1 is SGHTA and CDR2 is FQGTGA. Sequenced: glioma tissue, nonneoplastic brain tissue, or PBMCs (not recorded which). This sequence was found in a human donor with low-grade glioma or glioblastoma, undergoing nonglioma brain surgery, or in good health (not recorded which). The chain has TRBV7-3 and TRBJ2-7, with 7 bases lining up with TRBD2. The CDR3 DNA is TGTGCCAGCAGCATTAGCGGGTTGGTGGGGGAGCAGTACTTC. The encoded protein is CASSISGLVGEQYF.